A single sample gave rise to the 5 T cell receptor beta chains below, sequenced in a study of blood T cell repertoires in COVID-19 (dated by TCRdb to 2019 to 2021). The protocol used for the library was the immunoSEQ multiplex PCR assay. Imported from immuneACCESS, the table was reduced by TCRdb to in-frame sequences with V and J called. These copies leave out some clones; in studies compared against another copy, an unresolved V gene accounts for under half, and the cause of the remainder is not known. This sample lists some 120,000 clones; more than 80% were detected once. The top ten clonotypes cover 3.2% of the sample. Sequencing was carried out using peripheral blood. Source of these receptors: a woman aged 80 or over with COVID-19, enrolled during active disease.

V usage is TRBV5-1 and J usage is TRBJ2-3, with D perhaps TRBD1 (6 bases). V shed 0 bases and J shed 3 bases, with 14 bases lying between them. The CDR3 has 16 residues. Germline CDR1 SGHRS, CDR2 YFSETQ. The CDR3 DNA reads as TGCGCCAGCAGCTTGGGGGCGGACAGTAGAACAGATACGCAGTATTTT. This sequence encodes CASSLGADSRTDTQYF.

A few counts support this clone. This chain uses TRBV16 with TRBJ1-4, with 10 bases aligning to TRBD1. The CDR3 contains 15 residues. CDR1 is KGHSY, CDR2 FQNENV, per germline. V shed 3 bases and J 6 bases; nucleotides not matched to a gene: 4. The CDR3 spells CASSQGQGKDEKLFF. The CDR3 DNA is TGTGCCAGCAGCCAGGGACAGGGGAAGGATGAAAAACTGTTTTTT.

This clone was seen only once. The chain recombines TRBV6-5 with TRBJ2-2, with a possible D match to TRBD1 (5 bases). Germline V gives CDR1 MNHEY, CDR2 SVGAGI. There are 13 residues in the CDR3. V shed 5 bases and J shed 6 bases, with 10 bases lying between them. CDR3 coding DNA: TGTGCCAGCAGTCTTAGACAGTCCGGGGAGCTGTTTTTT. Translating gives CASSLRQSGELFF.

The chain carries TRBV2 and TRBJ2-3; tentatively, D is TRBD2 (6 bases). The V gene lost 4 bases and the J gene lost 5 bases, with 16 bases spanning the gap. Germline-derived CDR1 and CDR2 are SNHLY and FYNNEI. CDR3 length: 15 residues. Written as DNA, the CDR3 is TGTGCCAGCAGTGCGGCGGGAAGAGTGGTAGATACGCAGTATTTT. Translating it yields CASSAAGRVVDTQYF.

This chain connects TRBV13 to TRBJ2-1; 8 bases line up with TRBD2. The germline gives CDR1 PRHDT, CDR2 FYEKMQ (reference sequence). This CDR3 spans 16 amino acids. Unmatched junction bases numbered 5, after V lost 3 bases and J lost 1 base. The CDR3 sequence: CASSFGLAGSYNEQFF. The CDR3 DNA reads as TGTGCCAGCAGCTTTGGGTTAGCGGGGTCCTACAATGAGCAGTTCTTC.